This T cell receptor beta chain appears in the sequencing data of a study of cytomegalovirus exposure and HLA in healthy donors. Study-level results: Within an earlier analysis, most TCR beta V segments proved productive either about 87% or about 30% of the time. Clonal expansion, a later analysis showed, was greater in HLA-associated TCR beta chains than in equally common others.

This CDR3 is 15 amino acids long. Germline V gene lookup returns CDR1 ENHRY and CDR2 SYGVKD. V gave up 6 bases and J gave up 7 bases; unmatched junction bases: 7. This clone was detected only once. The antigen is undetermined. PCR involved 60 Vbeta and 13 Jbeta primers. The method was immunoSEQ multiplex PCR; TCRdb's version includes in-frame clones alone and lacks a portion of them. In the table there are about 150,000 clones, 72% of which are singletons. This receptor was obtained from a man between 35 and 55 years old in good health and CMV-seronegative. Sequenced material: PBMCs. This chain joins TRBV10-3 and TRBJ2-3, with 13 bases aligning to TRBD2. The chain's CDR3 is CAIRRTSGRLNTQYF. CDR3 DNA: TGTGCCATCAGAAGGACTAGCGGGAGATTAAATACGCAGTATTTT.